This TCR beta chain originates from a study of neurological immune-mediated disorders. The study's findings and limits: When the repertoires were grouped phylogenetically, those of 18 of the 34 multiple sclerosis patients came together in a single cluster of related CDR3 sequences, which points to a possible repertoire-level signature. It was HTLV-1-associated myelopathy that showed the most TCR clonal expansion, while multiple sclerosis showed the least, falling below healthy controls.

This clonotype was seen many times. Its antigen remains unidentified. The germline V gene has CDR1 SGHRS and CDR2 YFSETQ. V was clipped by 0 bases and J by 5 bases; unmatched bases: 9. CDR3 length: 16 amino acids. Synthesis of cDNA was carried out by template-switch 5'RACE. The reaction used 10-nucleotide random UMIs. Every sequencing run produced over 180 million TCR-beta sequences, and the sequences from any one run covered 15-18 subjects. TCRdb re-called the 5' RACE reads through MiXCR, storing one row per CDR3 protein. The sample lists tens of thousands of distinct CDR3 sequences; 2% to 3% were seen once.

The chain uses TRBV5-1 and TRBJ1-1; TRBD1 aligns across 8 bases. The material sequenced was PBMCs. The receptor's source is a man aged 50 or older with multiple sclerosis. The CDR3 DNA reads as TGCGCCAGCAGCTTGGGTCAGGGGGCAGCTTTAACTGAAGCTTTCTTT. Translated: CASSLGQGAALTEAFF.